This T cell receptor beta chain was sequenced in a study of tumor-infiltrating lymphocytes in localized non-small cell lung cancer. Study as a whole: Patients included smokers and never-smokers with various histologies, some sampled after neoadjuvant chemotherapy.

Trimming left V 4 bases short and J 6 bases short, with 19 bases between. The germline V gene encodes CDR1 SGHRS and CDR2 YFSETQ. The CDR3 contains 16 residues. Repertoires were generated with immunoSEQ multiplex PCR, while TCRdb's copy carries only in-frame clones and drops some. The sample yields 15,000 to 20,000 clones, approximately 84% seen once. Study results and limitations: Tumor T-cell fraction from TCR sequencing was not associated with recurrence-free survival (p = 0.61). IM1 and IM2 tumors showed no difference in T-cell fraction.

As regards this clone: Its antigen is as yet unknown.

This TCR was sampled from a human donor with non-small cell lung cancer. The material sequenced was lung tumor tissue. This chain joins TRBV5-1 and TRBJ1-4; the D gene is possibly TRBD1 (5 bases). CDR3: CASSPVPGRLDEKLFF. The DNA for the CDR3 is TGCGCCAGCAGCCCAGTACCAGGGCGGTTAGATGAAAAACTGTTTTTT.